The present entry profiles one T cell receptor beta chain with its context. TCR beta CDR3 sequences were amplified from RNA transcripts. The HTBI primer set was used in a first-round RT-PCR of the TCR CDR3. TCRdb reanalysed the multiplex PCR reads using MiXCR and keeps one entry per CDR3 protein. The data show approximately 600,000 distinct CDR3 sequences, roughly 20% seen once. Germline values: CDR1 SGDLS, CDR2 YYNGEE. The CDR3 extends over 17 amino acids. J lost 2 bases, V lost 3 bases, and 6 bases had no gene match. The sample is drawn from a study of T cells in Graves' hyperthyroidism and ophthalmopathy.

Specimen: blood. This receptor was obtained from a man aged 25 to 40 with Graves' ophthalmopathy. The rearrangement links TRBV9 to TRBJ2-1, with 12 bases fitting TRBD1. CDR3 DNA sequence: TGTGCCAGCAGCGCTACCGGGACAGGGGGCACCTACAATGAGCAGTTCTTC. Protein product: CASSATGTGGTYNEQFF.